This TCR beta chain was found in a study of cytomegalovirus exposure and HLA in healthy donors. This PCR relied on a set of 60 Vbeta primers and 13 Jbeta primers. Here immunoSEQ multiplex PCR was the method, and the copy in TCRdb shows in-frame clones only, minus some. The sample shows around 62,000 clones, around 80% of them seen only once. CDR1 is PRHDT, CDR2 FYEKMQ, per germline (reference sequence). This CDR3 is 19 amino acids long. V was cut by 5 bases and J by 2 bases, with 28 bases left in between. Details on this clone: Antigen: not known.

Study observations and caveats: In a later analysis, at a false discovery rate of 0.05, approximately 16,000 TCR beta sequences matched HLA alleles. Prior analysis indicated that the majority of TCR beta V segments exhibited productivity approximately 87% or approximately 30% of the time.

This clonotype was sampled from a man aged 35 to 55 in good health and CMV-seronegative. This rearrangement joins TRBV13 to TRBJ2-7; D is possibly TRBD1 (6 bases). Sequencing was performed on PBMCs. This chain's CDR3 is CASSNHRVRGLKEPYEQYF. The CDR3 DNA follows: TGTGCCAGCAGCAACCACAGGGTGCGAGGATTAAAGGAGCCCTACGAGCAGTACTTC.